The clone carrying this T cell receptor beta chain has more than one count but fewer than ten. TCRdb keeps only in-frame clones here, not all; method: immunoSEQ multiplex PCR. The table lists roughly 130,000 clones, about nine tenths of them singletons, with about 2.5% in the top ten. The data originate from a study of control samples from healthy donors and cancer patients. The CDR3 totals 16 residues. V lost 0 bases, J lost 3 bases, and 11 bases lay in between. Germline V CDR1 and CDR2: WNHNN, SYGVQD (reference sequence). The specimen was blood. The chain has TRBV10-1 and TRBJ2-2; no clear D gene. This TCR was recovered from a young man in good health. The CDR3 region has the DNA TGCGCCAGCAGTGAGTCGTATTATCAAGACACCGGGGAGCTGTTTTTT. Encoded protein: CASSESYYQDTGELFF.